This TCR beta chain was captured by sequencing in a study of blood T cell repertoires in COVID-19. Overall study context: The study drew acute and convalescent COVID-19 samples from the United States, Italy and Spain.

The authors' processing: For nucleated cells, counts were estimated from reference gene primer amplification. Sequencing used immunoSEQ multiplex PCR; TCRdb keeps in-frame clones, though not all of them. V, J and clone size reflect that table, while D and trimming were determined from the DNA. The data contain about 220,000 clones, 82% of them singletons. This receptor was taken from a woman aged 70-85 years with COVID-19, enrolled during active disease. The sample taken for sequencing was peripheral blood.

The CDR3 sequence: CASRHQDRLPSGANVLTF. In nucleotides, the CDR3 is TGTGCCAGCAGGCACCAAGACAGGCTTCCCTCTGGGGCCAACGTCCTGACTTTC. The chain combines TRBV5-5 with TRBJ2-6; the D gene is possibly TRBD1 (6 bases). Germline lookup yields CDR1 SGHKS and CDR2 YYEKEE (reference sequence). CDR3 length equals 18 residues. Trimming removed 5 bases at V and 0 bases at J, with 18 bases between.